This T cell receptor beta chain is from a study of T-cell reconstitution after alpha-beta-depleted transplantation in children. This clonotype has a count of ten or more. This CDR3 comprises 15 residues. Germline V gene sequence: CDR1 DFQATT, CDR2 SNEGSKA (reference sequence). V was pared by 6 bases and J by 5 bases, with 22 bases between. A library of TCRbeta sequences, prepared with unique molecular identifiers, was generated. TCRdb itself ran the PCR reads through MiXCR, one entry per CDR3 protein. The sample lists 200,000 to 300,000 distinct CDR3 sequences; about 12% were seen once. Material: PBMCs from the stem cell graft donor, obtained from the stem cell graft. The TCR sequence derives from a human donor who donated a stem cell graft to a child with acute lymphoblastic leukemia. This chain uses TRBV20-1 with TRBJ2-5, with D perhaps matching TRBD2 (6 bases). The CDR3 loop is CSAPSEGLMVETQYF. CDR3 sequence (DNA): TGCAGTGCGCCGTCGGAGGGATTGATGGTGGAGACCCAGTACTTC.